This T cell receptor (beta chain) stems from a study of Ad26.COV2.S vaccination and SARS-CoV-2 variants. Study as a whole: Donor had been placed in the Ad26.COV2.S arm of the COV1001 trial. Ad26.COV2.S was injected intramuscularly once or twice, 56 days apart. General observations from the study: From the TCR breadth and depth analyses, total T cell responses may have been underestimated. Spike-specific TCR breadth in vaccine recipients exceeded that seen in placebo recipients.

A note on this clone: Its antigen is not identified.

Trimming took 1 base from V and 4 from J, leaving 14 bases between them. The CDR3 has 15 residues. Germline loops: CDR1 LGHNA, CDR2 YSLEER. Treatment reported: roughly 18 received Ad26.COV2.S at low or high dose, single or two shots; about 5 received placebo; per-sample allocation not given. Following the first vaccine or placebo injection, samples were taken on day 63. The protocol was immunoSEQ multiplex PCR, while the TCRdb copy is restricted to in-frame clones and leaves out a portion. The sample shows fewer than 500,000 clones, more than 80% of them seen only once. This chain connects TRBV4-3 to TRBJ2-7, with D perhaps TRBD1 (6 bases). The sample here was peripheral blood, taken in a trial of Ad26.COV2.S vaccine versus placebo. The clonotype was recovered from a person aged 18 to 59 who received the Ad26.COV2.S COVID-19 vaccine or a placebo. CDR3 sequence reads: CASSQGAGGGYEQYF. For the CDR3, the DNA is TGCGCCAGCAGCCAAGGGGCTGGGGGCGGGTACGAGCAGTACTTC.